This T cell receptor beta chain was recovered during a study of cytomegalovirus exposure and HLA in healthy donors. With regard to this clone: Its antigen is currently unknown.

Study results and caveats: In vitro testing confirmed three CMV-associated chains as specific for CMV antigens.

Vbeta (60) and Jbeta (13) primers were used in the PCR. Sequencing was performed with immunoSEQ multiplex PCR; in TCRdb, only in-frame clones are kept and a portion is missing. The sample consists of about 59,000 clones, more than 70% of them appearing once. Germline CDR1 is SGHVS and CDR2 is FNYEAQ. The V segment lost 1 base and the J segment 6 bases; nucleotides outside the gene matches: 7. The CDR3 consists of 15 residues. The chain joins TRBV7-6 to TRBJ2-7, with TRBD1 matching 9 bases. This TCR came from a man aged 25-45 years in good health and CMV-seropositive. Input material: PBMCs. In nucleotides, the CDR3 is TGTGCCAGCAGCTTAGAGGGACAGGGACGCTTCGAGCAGTACTTC. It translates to CASSLEGQGRFEQYF.